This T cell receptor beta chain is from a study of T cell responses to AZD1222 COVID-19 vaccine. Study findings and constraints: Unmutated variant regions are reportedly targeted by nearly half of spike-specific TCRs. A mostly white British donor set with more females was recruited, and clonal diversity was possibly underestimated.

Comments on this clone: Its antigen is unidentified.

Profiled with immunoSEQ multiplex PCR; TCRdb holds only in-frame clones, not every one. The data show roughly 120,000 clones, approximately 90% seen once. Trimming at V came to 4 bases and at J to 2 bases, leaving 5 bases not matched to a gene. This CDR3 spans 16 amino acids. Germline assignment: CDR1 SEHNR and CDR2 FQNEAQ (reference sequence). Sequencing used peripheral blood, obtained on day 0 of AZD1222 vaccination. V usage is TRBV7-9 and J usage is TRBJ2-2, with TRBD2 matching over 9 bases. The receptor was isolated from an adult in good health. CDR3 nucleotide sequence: TGTGCCAGCAGCTCTAGCGGGGCCCTTAACACCGGGGAGCTGTTTTTT. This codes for CASSSSGALNTGELFF.